Sequencing of this T cell receptor (beta chain) was carried out in a study of blood T cell repertoires in COVID-19. Profiled with immunoSEQ multiplex PCR; TCRdb holds only in-frame clones, not every one. This table has 150,000 to 200,000 clones, about 80% appearing once. The CDR3 is made up of 15 amino acids. Germline V gene lookup returns CDR1 LNHDA and CDR2 SQIVND (reference sequence). Trimming cost V 7 bases and J 0 bases; bases outside gene matches: 5. The receptor comes from a woman in her sixties or seventies with acute or convalescent COVID-19. The source material was peripheral blood. The chain links TRBV19 to TRBJ2-1, with TRBD1 matching 8 bases. CDR3 region: CASTAGGYSYNEQFF. CDR3 coding DNA: TGTGCCAGTACCGCAGGGGGCTACTCCTACAATGAGCAGTTCTTC. The full variable domain, its missing parts supplied by reference TRBV19 and TRBJ2-1, is DGGITQSPKYLFRKEGQNVTLSCEQNLNHDAMYWYRQDPGQGLRLIYYSQIVNDFQKGDIAEGYSVSREKKESFPLTVTSAQKNPTAFYLCASTAGGYSYNEQFFGPGTRLTVL.